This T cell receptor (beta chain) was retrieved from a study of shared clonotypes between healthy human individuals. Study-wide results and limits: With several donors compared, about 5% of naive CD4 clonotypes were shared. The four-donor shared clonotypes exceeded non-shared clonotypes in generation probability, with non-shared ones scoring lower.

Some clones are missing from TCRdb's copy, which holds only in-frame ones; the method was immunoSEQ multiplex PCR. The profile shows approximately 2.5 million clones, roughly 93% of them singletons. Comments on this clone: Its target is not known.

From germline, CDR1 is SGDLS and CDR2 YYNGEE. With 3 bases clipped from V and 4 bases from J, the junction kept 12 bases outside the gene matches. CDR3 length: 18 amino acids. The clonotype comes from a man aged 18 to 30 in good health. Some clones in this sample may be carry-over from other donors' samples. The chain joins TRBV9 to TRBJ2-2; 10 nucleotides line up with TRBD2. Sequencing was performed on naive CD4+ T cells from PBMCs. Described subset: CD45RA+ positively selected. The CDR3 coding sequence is TGTGCCAGCAGCGGGGAGGGTGCTAGCGGGAGTCGCACCGGGGAGCTGTTTTTT. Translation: CASSGEGASGSRTGELFF.